This is a list of T cell receptor beta chains from one sample in a study of blood T cell repertoires in COVID-19. Assay used: immunoSEQ multiplex PCR; TCRdb lists only in-frame clones, some missing. The repertoire holds roughly 300,000 clones, with 85% as singletons. The material sequenced was PBMCs or T cells enriched from blood (not recorded which). Receptor source: a woman in her forties or fifties who had recovered from COVID-19. Both conserved end residues are part of each CDR3. D genes are given only for firm matches. The size of a clone is reported for some rows only, either as once, few or many, or as a class for expanded clones.

>.|.|TRBV7-9|TRBJ2-2
TGTGCCAGCAGGGGGAGAGCGGGCAGTAATACCGGGGAGCTGTTTTTT
CASRGRAGSNTGELFF
>.|.|TRBV5-1|TRBJ2-7
TGCGCCAGCAGCTTGGCACAGGGAGTTTCTACCTACGAGCAGTACTTC
CASSLAQGVSTYEQYF
>.|TRBD2|TRBV19|TRBJ2-3
TGTGCCAGTAGCCTGGGAATGCGGGGGAGCACAGATACGCAGTATTTT
CASSLGMRGSTDTQYF
>.|.|TRBV7-8|TRBJ1-4
TGTGCCAGCAGCTCTACTTTCGGACAGAGTGCAACTAATGAAAAACTGTTTTTT
CASSSTFGQSATNEKLFF
>.|.|TRBV24-1|TRBJ1-5
TGCAGGGGTGGCAATCAGCCCCAGCATTTT
CRGGNQPQHF
>.|TRBD2|TRBV7-2|TRBJ2-3
TGTGCCAGCAGCTTTACTAGCGGCCTCGATACGCAGTATTTT
CASSFTSGLDTQYF
>.|TRBD2|TRBV19|TRBJ2-2
TGTGCCAGTACCTTTAGCGGGAGGGTCGGCGGGGAGCTGTTTTTT
CASTFSGRVGGELFF
>.|TRBD1|TRBV5-6|TRBJ1-1
TGTGCCAGCAGCCCCTGGACAGGGACCCAGACTGAAGCTTTCTTT
CASSPWTGTQTEAFF
>.|TRBD1|TRBV19|TRBJ2-3
TGTGCCAGTAGTATAACAGGGGTTTTGACAGATACGCAGTATTTT
CASSITGVLTDTQYF
>.|.|TRBV5-1|TRBJ1-6
TGCGCCAGCAGCCTTACCGGGACTGTCAATTCACCCCTCCACTTT
CASSLTGTVNSPLHF
>.|.|TRBV29-1|TRBJ2-5
TGCAGCGTTGAAGATCGTTACAGACCCGAAGAGACCCAGTACTTC
CSVEDRYRPEETQYF
>.|.|TRBV3-1/TRBV3-2|TRBJ2-5
TGTGCCAGCAGCCAATCGGGACTGCAGCAAGAGACCCAGTACTTC
CASSQSGLQQETQYF
>.|TRBD2|TRBV7-9|TRBJ2-7
TGTGCCAGCAGCTCCGGGACTAGCGGGATTAGCGAGCAGTACTTC
CASSSGTSGISEQYF
>.|TRBD1|TRBV19|TRBJ2-2
TGTGCCAGTAGGGCCGAACAGGGGGGGAACACCGGGGAGCTGTTTTTT
CASRAEQGGNTGELFF
>once|.|TRBV9|TRBJ1-4
TGTGCCAGCAGCTTACAGGTGGTGGATGAAAAACTGTTTTTT
CASSLQVVDEKLFF
>.|.|TRBV5-6|TRBJ2-5
TGTGCCAGCGAGATATGGGCCCAAGAGACCCAGTACTTC
CASEIWAQETQYF
>.|.|TRBV6-5|TRBJ2-7
TGTGCCAGCAGTTCCGGGGGTCGCGAGCAGTACTTC
CASSSGGREQYF
>.|.|TRBV12-3/TRBV12-4|TRBJ1-5
TGTGCCAGCAGTTTATTCGGCAGGCGCCGGCATTTT
CASSLFGRRRHF
>.|.|TRBV6-2/TRBV6-3|TRBJ1-1
TGTGCCAGCAGTTACGTGGGGGGGAACACTGAAGCTTTCTTT
CASSYVGGNTEAFF
>.|TRBD2|TRBV2|TRBJ2-3
TGTGCCAGCAGTGCCTGGGGGGGGGACGCAGATACGCAGTATTTT
CASSAWGGDADTQYF
>.|TRBD1|TRBV25-1|TRBJ2-3
TGTGCCACCGCTGGACAGGGGGTGGGAGATACGCAGTATTTT
CATAGQGVGDTQYF
>.|.|TRBV7-3|TRBJ2-7
TGTGCCAGCACACGAACTCCGGGGTCCGAGAAGTACTTC
CASTRTPGSEKYF
>once|.|TRBV10-3|TRBJ1-2
TGTGCCATCAGTGAGGTCGCGGGAAGGGACTATGGCTACACCTTC
CAISEVAGRDYGYTF
>.|.|TRBV3-1/TRBV3-2|TRBJ2-1
TGTGCCAGCAGCCAAGAGCCTAGTAGGAATGAGCAGTTCTTC
CASSQEPSRNEQFF
>.|.|TRBV4-3|TRBJ1-1
TGCGCCAGCAGCCAAGACTTGGGCGCTGAAGCTTTCTTT
CASSQDLGAEAFF
>.|.|TRBV30|TRBJ1-5
TGTGCCTGGAGTGTATCCCATTTCAATCAGCCCCAGCATTTT
CAWSVSHFNQPQHF
>.|TRBD1|TRBV5-1|TRBJ1-3
TGCGCCAGCAGCCCTGGGGGACAGATCTCTGGAAACACCATATATTTT
CASSPGGQISGNTIYF
>.|.|TRBV5-1|TRBJ2-5
TGCGCCAGCAGCCAGATGACAGAAGAGACCCAGTACTTC
CASSQMTEETQYF
>.|.|TRBV15|TRBJ2-7
TGTGCCACCAGCAGAGATCCCAGAAGCTCCTACGAGCAGTACTTC
CATSRDPRSSYEQYF
>few|.|TRBV27|TRBJ1-2
TGTGCCAGCAATCCCAAAGGTGTCAGGGGTCGCCAACGCCAGGGTAACTATGGCTACACCTTC
CASNPKGVRGRQRQGNYGYTF
>once|TRBD2|TRBV27|TRBJ2-4
TGTGCCAGCACCTCTGGGGGGGTTCAGTACTTC
CASTSGGVQYF
>once|.|TRBV4-3|TRBJ1-6
TGCGCCAGCAGCCAAGTTCAGGGTCGCTCACCCCTCCACTTT
CASSQVQGRSPLHF
>.|TRBD1|TRBV10-3|TRBJ2-7
TGTGCCATCAGTGTCTCCGGGACAGATTACGAGCAGTACTTC
CAISVSGTDYEQYF
>.|TRBD1|TRBV27|TRBJ2-7
TGTGCCAGCCGCAGGGGGACCGAGCAGTACTTC
CASRRGTEQYF
>.|TRBD1|TRBV27|TRBJ1-1
TGTGCCAGCACCGATACAGGGGGCGACACTGAAGCTTTCTTT
CASTDTGGDTEAFF
>.|.|TRBV28|TRBJ1-2
TGTGCCAGCAGTCCCTGGGGGGAGGGGCCTAACTATGGCTACACCTTC
CASSPWGEGPNYGYTF